What follows are 32 T cell receptor beta chains derived from one specimen sequenced in a study of blood T cell repertoires in COVID-19. Using immunoSEQ multiplex PCR, the repertoire was profiled, and TCRdb retains in-frame clones only, with some absent. The data contain roughly 220,000 clones, 65% to 85% of them singletons. The sample taken for sequencing was PBMCs or T cells enriched from blood (not recorded which). The source is a man aged 25-45 years with acute COVID-19.

For this clone: This same CDR3 is encoded by further DNA sequences in the sample. This chain connects TRBV6-1 to TRBJ1-2; D perhaps matches TRBD1 (5 bases). V lost 0 bases, J lost 5 bases, and 7 bases lay in between. The CDR3 runs 13 residues. Germline V gives CDR1 MNHNS, CDR2 SASEGT. CDR3 nucleotide sequence: TGTGCCAGCAGTGAAGCGGGGGGATATGGCTACACCTTC. This gives the protein CASSEAGGYGYTF.

V usage is TRBV3-1 (or the pseudogene TRBV3-2) and J usage is TRBJ2-1; unclear D gene. CDR3 length: 19 residues. Germline V gives CDR1 LGHDT, CDR2 YNNKEL (reference sequence). Trimming left V 1 base short and J 4 bases short, with 23 bases between. DNA of the CDR3: TGTGCCAGCAGCCAAGTTTTTGGGTCTGTTGCGGCCCTATACAATGAGCAGTTCTTC. Encoded protein: CASSQVFGSVAALYNEQFF.

This clone was detected a few times. The rearrangement links TRBV9 to TRBJ2-7; weak D call: TRBD1 (8 bases). The CDR3 has 12 residues. The germline gives CDR1 SGDLS, CDR2 YYNGEE. Deletions cut 6 bases from V and 4 bases from J, with 11 bases between. CDR3 bases: TGTGCCAGCAACAGGGGGGGGTACGAGCAGTACTTC. It codes for CASNRGGYEQYF.

The chain links TRBV19 to TRBJ1-5; D is perhaps TRBD1 (5 bases). The germline V and J ends were trimmed by 2 bases and 0 bases, with 14 bases remaining between them. The CDR3 has 17 amino acids. Germline V gene lookup returns CDR1 LNHDA and CDR2 SQIVND (reference sequence). Here the CDR3 DNA reads TGTGCCAGTAGTATACGGGGGACGGGAAATAGCAATCAGCCCCAGCATTTT. This encodes CASSIRGTGNSNQPQHF.

This clone has more than one count but fewer than ten. The chain combines TRBV27 with TRBJ1-2; no clear D gene. The CDR3 covers 17 residues. The germline CDR1 and CDR2 sequences are MNHEY and SMNVEV (reference sequence). V was clipped by 4 bases and J by 5 bases, with 23 bases between them. The CDR3 DNA reads TGTGCCAGCAGTTCCGATCCAACCCAACTGCTCATTTATGGCTACACCTTC. Translated, it gives CASSSDPTQLLIYGYTF.

This rearrangement joins TRBV10-3 to TRBJ1-2; TRBD1 matches 9 bases. Germline values: CDR1 ENHRY, CDR2 SYGVKD. V was clipped by 6 bases and J by 6 bases; unmatched bases: 8. The CDR3 is 14 amino acids. The CDR3 region is CAISDGGQGHGYTF. CDR3 sequence (DNA): TGTGCCATCAGCGACGGAGGACAGGGGCATGGCTACACCTTC.

This clone was counted at least ten times. The J gene is TRBJ1-1, the V gene TRBV18; D may be TRBD1 (5 bases). The germline V gene has CDR1 KGHSH and CDR2 LQKENI. This CDR3 is 13 amino acids long. Trimming cost V 5 bases and J 2 bases, with 9 bases left between them. The CDR3 coding sequence is TGTGCCAGCTCAGACAGCAAAAACACTGAAGCTTTCTTT. Amino acids: CASSDSKNTEAFF.

This chain joins TRBV19 and TRBJ2-5; 15 bases map to TRBD2. Losses at the gene ends were 6 bases for V and 4 bases for J; bases not matched to a gene: 6. The germline gives CDR1 LNHDA, CDR2 SQIVND (reference sequence). This CDR3 region has 16 residues. Written as DNA, the CDR3 is TGTGCCAGTAGCCCGGGACTAGCGGGGGGCAGAGAGACCCAGTACTTC. Its translation is CASSPGLAGGRETQYF.

J is TRBJ1-1 and V is TRBV5-1; unclear D gene. V lost 3 bases, J lost 4 bases, and 4 bases lay in between. The CDR3 is 11 residues long. The germline V gene has CDR1 SGHRS and CDR2 YFSETQ. The CDR3 sequence is CASSSSTEAFF. CDR3 in DNA: TGCGCCAGCAGCTCGAGCACTGAAGCTTTCTTT.

The V and J genes are TRBV2 and TRBJ2-3; 10 bases are shared with TRBD1. The germline V gene encodes CDR1 SNHLY and CDR2 FYNNEI. V was pared by 7 bases and J by 7 bases, with 11 bases of the junction left unmatched. This CDR3 comprises 15 residues. Written as DNA, the CDR3 is TGTGCCAGCAAAGGGGACAGGGGAGCGGTTTATACGCAGTATTTT. The encoded protein is CASKGDRGAVYTQYF.

The chain joins TRBV4-1 to TRBJ1-6; D is uncertain. CDR3 size: 15 residues. Germline lookup yields CDR1 MGHRA and CDR2 YSYEKL. V was trimmed by 0 bases and J by 10 bases, leaving 13 bases between them. The CDR3 spells CASSQEMRVESPLHF. For the CDR3, the DNA is TGCGCCAGCAGCCAAGAAATGAGGGTCGAATCACCCCTCCACTTT.

The chain uses TRBV28 and TRBJ2-3, with 8 bases lining up with TRBD2. V was clipped by 7 bases and J by 0 bases; unmatched bases: 3. Germline V gives CDR1 MDHEN, CDR2 SYDVKM. The CDR3 spans 14 residues. The CDR3 here is CASIRGGSTDTQYF. For the CDR3, the DNA is TGTGCCAGCATCCGGGGGGGAAGCACAGATACGCAGTATTTT.

In its sample, this clone was seen many times. The V call is TRBV28, the J call TRBJ1-5, with 9 bases matching TRBD1. Germline CDR1 is MDHEN and CDR2 is SYDVKM. There are 19 residues in the CDR3. V was clipped by 6 bases and J by 0 bases; unmatched bases: 15. In DNA form, the CDR3 reads TGTGCCAGCAGCGCGGGGACGGGACAGGGTCCCTATAGCAATCAGCCCCAGCATTTT. Its translation is CASSAGTGQGPYSNQPQHF.

This clone was seen a few times. The rearrangement uses TRBV7-9 and TRBJ2-7; 7 bases agree with TRBD1. The germline V gene has CDR1 SEHNR and CDR2 FQNEAQ (reference sequence). The CDR3 has 17 amino acids. V lost 2 bases, J lost 5 bases, and 15 bases stayed unmatched. This chain's CDR3 is CASSLSIDRALPHEQYF. CDR3 DNA: TGTGCCAGCAGCTTATCTATCGACAGGGCCCTACCACACGAGCAGTACTTC. Combining the CDR3 with reference TRBV7-9 and TRBJ2-7 gives the whole variable domain DTGVSQNPRHKITKRGQNVTFRCDPISEHNRLYWYRQTLGQGPEFLTYFQNEAQLEKSRLLSDRFSAERPKGSFSTLEIQRTEQGDSAMYLCASSLSIDRALPHEQYFGPGTRLTVT.

The chain links TRBV18 to TRBJ2-7; 8 bases are shared with TRBD1. This CDR3 contains 15 residues. Germline values: CDR1 KGHSH, CDR2 LQKENI. V shed 3 bases, J shed 6 bases, and the junction held 10 bases outside the gene matches. The CDR3 here is CASSPDRGPLGEQYF. DNA for the CDR3: TGTGCCAGCTCACCCGACAGGGGCCCCCTTGGCGAGCAGTACTTC.

The chain carries TRBV19 and TRBJ2-3; maybe TRBD1 (6 bases). The V end lost 5 bases, the J end lost 7 bases, and 7 bases lay between the germline ends. CDR1 and CDR2 (germline): LNHDA, SQIVND (reference sequence). The CDR3 spans 11 residues. CDR3 region: CASSDRYTQYF. CDR3 DNA: TGTGCCAGTAGTGACAGGTATACGCAGTATTTT.

V gene TRBV5-1 combines with J gene TRBJ2-4, with a possible D match to TRBD1 (7 bases). Germline CDR1 and CDR2: SGHRS and YFSETQ. The CDR3 is 17 residues long. V was pared by 4 bases and J by 0 bases, with 17 bases between. The CDR3 sequence: CASSPEGQLLAKNIQYF. The DNA of the CDR3 is TGCGCCAGCAGCCCGGAGGGACAGCTATTAGCCAAAAACATTCAGTACTTC. The entire variable domain, with the rest obtained from reference TRBV5-1 and TRBJ2-4, is as follows: KAGVTQTPRYLIKTRGQQVTLSCSPISGHRSVSWYQQTPGQGLQFLFEYFSETQRNKGNFPGRFSGRQFSNSRSEMNVSTLELGDSALYLCASSPEGQLLAKNIQYFGAGTRLSVL.

V usage is TRBV6-1 and J usage is TRBJ1-5; the match to TRBD1 covers 7 bases. With V trimmed by 1 base and J by 4 bases, 1 base remained unmatched. Germline V gives CDR1 MNHNS, CDR2 SASEGT. This CDR3 region has 14 residues. This CDR3 reads CASSEGDRNQPQHF. In DNA, the CDR3 is TGTGCCAGCAGTGAAGGGGACAGAAATCAGCCCCAGCATTTT.

The rearrangement uses TRBV6-5 and TRBJ1-5; possible D gene TRBD1, 5 bases. Looked up from germline, CDR1 is MNHEY and CDR2 is SVGAGI. V lost 4 bases, J lost 2 bases, and 12 bases lay in between. The CDR3 covers 15 residues. The chain's CDR3 is CASSSGGYGNQPQHF. The CDR3, as DNA: TGTGCCAGCAGTTCCGGGGGGTATGGCAATCAGCCCCAGCATTTT.

The chain employs TRBV9 and TRBJ2-1; 7 bases fit TRBD1. This CDR3 contains 14 residues. Trimming cost V 3 bases and J 8 bases; bases outside gene matches: 8. Germline lookup yields CDR1 SGDLS and CDR2 YYNGEE. CDR3 residues: CASSEAGGYYEQFF. DNA for the CDR3: TGTGCCAGCAGCGAGGCAGGGGGTTATTATGAGCAGTTCTTC.

J is TRBJ1-1 and V is TRBV28; a possible D gene is TRBD1 (6 bases). Germline loops: CDR1 MDHEN, CDR2 SYDVKM. The CDR3 is 12 amino acids. V was clipped by 6 bases and J by 8 bases, with 13 bases between them. In DNA, the CDR3 is TGTGCCAGCAGCTTAAGGGGGTTCGAAGCTTTCTTT. This sequence encodes CASSLRGFEAFF.

The chain is built from TRBV19 and TRBJ2-2; 8 bases are a match to TRBD2. Germline V CDR1 and CDR2: LNHDA, SQIVND (reference sequence). The CDR3 has 15 residues. V lost 5 bases to trimming and J lost 4 bases; unmatched junction nucleotides: 6. CDR3 sequence: CASSSGGALTGELFF. CDR3 DNA: TGTGCCAGTAGTTCGGGGGGGGCCCTCACCGGGGAGCTGTTTTTT.

This chain connects TRBV5-1 to TRBJ1-6; D is possibly TRBD1 (5 bases). The germline V gene encodes CDR1 SGHRS and CDR2 YFSETQ. The CDR3 is 16 amino acids. With 0 bases removed from V and 4 bases from J, the gap between germline ends came to 11 bases. The CDR3 DNA follows: TGCGCCAGCAGCTTGGATGGGGCAGATTATAATTCACCCCTCCACTTT. Translation: CASSLDGADYNSPLHF.

This clone was seen many times. This chain joins TRBV2 and TRBJ1-2; 7 positions match TRBD1. Germline V gene lookup returns CDR1 SNHLY and CDR2 FYNNEI. V shed 6 bases, J shed 7 bases, and the junction held 8 bases outside the gene matches. This CDR3 comprises 13 residues. The CDR3 protein is CASSFDRERGYTF. In DNA, the CDR3 is TGTGCCAGCAGCTTCGACAGGGAGCGTGGCTACACCTTC.

The V call is TRBV5-1, the J call TRBJ1-1; TRBD1 agrees at 10 bases. Trimming took 4 bases from V and 3 from J; bases not matched to a gene: 9. Germline CDR1 is SGHRS and CDR2 is YFSETQ. This CDR3 has 16 amino acids. The CDR3 is CASSGGTGAPDTEAFF. CDR3 in DNA: TGCGCCAGCAGCGGTGGGACAGGGGCTCCCGACACTGAAGCTTTCTTT. Looking up the rest from reference TRBV5-1 and TRBJ1-1 gives the full variable domain: KAGVTQTPRYLIKTRGQQVTLSCSPISGHRSVSWYQQTPGQGLQFLFEYFSETQRNKGNFPGRFSGRQFSNSRSEMNVSTLELGDSALYLCASSGGTGAPDTEAFFGQGTRLTVV.

This rearrangement joins TRBV6-4 to TRBJ1-2; D call uncertain. The CDR3 is 14 residues long. The germline V and J ends were trimmed by 1 base and 8 bases, with 14 bases remaining between them. The V gene's germline CDR1 is MRHNA and CDR2 SNTAGT. The CDR3 DNA is TGTGCCAGCAGTGACTATAAGTCGGGTGGAGGCTACACCTTC. This codes for CASSDYKSGGGYTF.

The rearrangement joins TRBV27 to TRBJ1-2, with TRBD1 matching 8 bases. Germline trimming cut 5 bases from V and 7 bases from J; bases unmatched to any gene: 3. The CDR3 contains 12 residues. Germline CDR1 and CDR2: MNHEY and SMNVEV (reference sequence). The CDR3 DNA follows: TGTGCCAGCAGTGGACAGGGTCGTGGCTACACCTTC. It is translated as CASSGQGRGYTF.

This sequence joins TRBV19 and TRBJ2-1, with 9 bases that match TRBD2. Trimming at V came to 2 bases and at J to 7 bases, leaving 6 bases not matched to a gene. CDR3 size: 15 residues. CDR1 LNHDA and CDR2 SQIVND come from the germline V gene (reference sequence). The CDR3 spells CASSISRGGLNEQFF. The DNA for the CDR3 is TGTGCCAGTAGTATATCGCGGGGGGGCCTAAATGAGCAGTTCTTC.

This clone has a handful of counts. The rearrangement uses TRBV9 and TRBJ2-1; D might be TRBD1 (6 bases). V was trimmed by 1 base and J by 0 bases, leaving 8 bases between them. The CDR3 is 15 amino acids. CDR1 and CDR2 (germline): SGDLS, YYNGEE. The CDR3 sequence: CASSVRGTSYNEQFF. The CDR3 DNA is TGTGCCAGCAGCGTAAGGGGGACCTCCTACAATGAGCAGTTCTTC.

On this clone: The sample contains more than one DNA sequence encoding this CDR3. The chain couples TRBV19 to TRBJ1-5; maybe TRBD1 (5 bases). Germline CDR1 and CDR2: LNHDA and SQIVND (reference sequence). Trimming removed 5 bases at V and 6 bases at J, with 11 bases between. The CDR3 extends over 13 amino acids. The chain's CDR3 is CASSSQGGQPQHF. CDR3 nucleotides: TGTGCCAGTAGTTCTCAGGGCGGTCAGCCCCAGCATTTT.

CDR3 region: CASSQDGTTNYGYTF. CDR3 bases: TGTGCCAGCAGCCAAGATGGGACAACTAACTATGGCTACACCTTC. This chain joins TRBV3-1 (or the pseudogene TRBV3-2) and TRBJ1-2, with D perhaps TRBD1 (6 bases). Germline-derived CDR1 and CDR2 are LGHDT and YNNKEL (reference sequence). V lost 0 bases, J lost 0 bases, and 8 bases lay in between. The CDR3 runs 15 residues.

The V call is TRBV5-6, the J call TRBJ1-1, with 9 positions matching TRBD1. Per germline, CDR1 SGHDT and CDR2 YYEEEE. Losses at the gene ends were 0 bases for V and 1 base for J; bases not matched to a gene: 4. CDR3 length: 16 amino acids. In DNA, the CDR3 is TGTGCCAGCAGCTTGGCCGGGACAGGGTGGAACACTGAAGCTTTCTTT. It specifies CASSLAGTGWNTEAFF.